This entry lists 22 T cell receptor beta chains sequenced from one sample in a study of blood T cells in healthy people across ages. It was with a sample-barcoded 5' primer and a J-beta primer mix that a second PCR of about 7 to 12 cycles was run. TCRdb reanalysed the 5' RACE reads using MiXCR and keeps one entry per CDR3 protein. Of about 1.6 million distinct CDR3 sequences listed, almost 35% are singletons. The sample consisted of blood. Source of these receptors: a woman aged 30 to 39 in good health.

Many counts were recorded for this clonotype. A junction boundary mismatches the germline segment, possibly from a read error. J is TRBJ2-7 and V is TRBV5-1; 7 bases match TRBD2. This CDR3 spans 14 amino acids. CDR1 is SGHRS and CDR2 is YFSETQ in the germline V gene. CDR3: CASSFTGGSYEQYF. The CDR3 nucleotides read TGTGCCAGCAGTTTTACGGGAGGCTCCTACGAGCAGTACTTC.

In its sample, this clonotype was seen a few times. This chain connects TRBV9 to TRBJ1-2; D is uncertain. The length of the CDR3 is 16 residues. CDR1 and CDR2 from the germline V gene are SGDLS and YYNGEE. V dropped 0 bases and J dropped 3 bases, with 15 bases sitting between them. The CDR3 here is CASSVGENLGYYGYTF. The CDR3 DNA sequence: TGTGCCAGCAGCGTAGGTGAAAATCTGGGATACTATGGCTACACCTTC.

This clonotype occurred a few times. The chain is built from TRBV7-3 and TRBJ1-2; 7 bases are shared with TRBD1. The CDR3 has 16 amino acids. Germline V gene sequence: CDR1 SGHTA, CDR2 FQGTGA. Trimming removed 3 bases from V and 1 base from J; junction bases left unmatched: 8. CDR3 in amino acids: CASSLMQGGFNYGYTF. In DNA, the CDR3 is TGTGCCAGCAGCTTGATGCAGGGGGGATTTAACTATGGCTACACCTTC. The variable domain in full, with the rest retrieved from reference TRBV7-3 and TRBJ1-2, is GAGVSQTPSNKVTEKGKYVELRCDPISGHTALYWYRQSLGQGPEFLIYFQGTGAADDSGLPNDRFFAVRPEGSVSTLKIQRTERGDSAVYLCASSLMQGGFNYGYTFGSGTRLTVV.

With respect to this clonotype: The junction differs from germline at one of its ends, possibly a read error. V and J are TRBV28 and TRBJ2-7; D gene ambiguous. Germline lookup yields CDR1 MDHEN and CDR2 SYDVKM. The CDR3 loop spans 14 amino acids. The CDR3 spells CASSFADFTYGQYF. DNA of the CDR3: TGTGCCAGCAGTTTCGCGGATTTTACCTACGGGCAGTACTTC.

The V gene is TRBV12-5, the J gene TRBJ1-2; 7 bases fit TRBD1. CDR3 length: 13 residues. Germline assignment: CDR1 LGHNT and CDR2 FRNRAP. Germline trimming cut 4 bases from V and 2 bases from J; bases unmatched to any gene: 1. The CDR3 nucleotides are TGTGCTAGTGGTTGGGGACAGAACTATGGCTACACCTTC. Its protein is CASGWGQNYGYTF.

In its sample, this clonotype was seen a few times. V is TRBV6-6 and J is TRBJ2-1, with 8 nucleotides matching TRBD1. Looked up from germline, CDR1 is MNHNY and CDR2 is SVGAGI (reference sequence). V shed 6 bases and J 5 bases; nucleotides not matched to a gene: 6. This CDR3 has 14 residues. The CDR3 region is CASRGTGDNNEQFF. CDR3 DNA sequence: TGTGCCAGCAGAGGGACAGGAGATAACAATGAGCAGTTCTTC.

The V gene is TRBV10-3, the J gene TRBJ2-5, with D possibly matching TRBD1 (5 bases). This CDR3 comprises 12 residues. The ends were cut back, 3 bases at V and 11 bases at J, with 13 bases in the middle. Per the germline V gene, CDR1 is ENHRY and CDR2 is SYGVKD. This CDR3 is CAISDQGSEQYF. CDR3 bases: TGTGCCATCAGTGACCAGGGAAGTGAGCAGTACTTC.

In DNA, the CDR3 is TGCAGTGCTAGAGATGAGAGGAGGGGTCAGACCAGTGAGCAGTTCTTC. Its translation: CSARDERRGQTSEQFF. The rearrangement uses TRBV20-1 and TRBJ2-1, with D perhaps matching TRBD2 (6 bases). With 0 bases removed from V and 9 bases from J, the gap between germline ends came to 21 bases. The germline V gene has CDR1 DFQATT and CDR2 SNEGSKA (reference sequence). The CDR3 is made up of 16 amino acids.

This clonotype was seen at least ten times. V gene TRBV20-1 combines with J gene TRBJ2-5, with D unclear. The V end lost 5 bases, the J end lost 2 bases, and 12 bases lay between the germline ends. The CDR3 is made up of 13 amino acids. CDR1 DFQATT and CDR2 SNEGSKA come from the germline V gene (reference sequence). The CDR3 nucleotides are TGCAGTGCTGGAAATTGGGGACAAGAGACCCAGTACTTC. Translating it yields CSAGNWGQETQYF.

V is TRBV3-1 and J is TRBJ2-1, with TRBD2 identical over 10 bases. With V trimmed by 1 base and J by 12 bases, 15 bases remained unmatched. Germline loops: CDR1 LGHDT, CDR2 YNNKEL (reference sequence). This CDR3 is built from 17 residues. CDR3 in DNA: TGTGCCAGCAGCCAAGTTTCCTCGCCTAGCGGGAGTAGGGGGCAGTTCTTC. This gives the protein CASSQVSSPSGSRGQFF.

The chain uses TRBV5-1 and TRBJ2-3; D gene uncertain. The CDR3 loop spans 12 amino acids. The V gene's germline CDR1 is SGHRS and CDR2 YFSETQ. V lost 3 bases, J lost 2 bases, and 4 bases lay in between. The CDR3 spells CASSWDTDTQYF. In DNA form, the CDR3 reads TGCGCCAGCAGCTGGGACACAGATACGCAGTATTTT. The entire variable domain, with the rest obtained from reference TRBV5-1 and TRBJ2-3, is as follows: KAGVTQTPRYLIKTRGQQVTLSCSPISGHRSVSWYQQTPGQGLQFLFEYFSETQRNKGNFPGRFSGRQFSNSRSEMNVSTLELGDSALYLCASSWDTDTQYFGPGTRLTVL.

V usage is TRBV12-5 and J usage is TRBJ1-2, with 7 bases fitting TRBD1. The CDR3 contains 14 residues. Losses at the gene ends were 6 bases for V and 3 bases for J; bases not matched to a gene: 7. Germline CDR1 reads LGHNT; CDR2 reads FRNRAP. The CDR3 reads CASGAPGQHYGYTF. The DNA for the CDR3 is TGTGCTAGTGGGGCTCCGGGACAGCACTATGGCTACACCTTC.

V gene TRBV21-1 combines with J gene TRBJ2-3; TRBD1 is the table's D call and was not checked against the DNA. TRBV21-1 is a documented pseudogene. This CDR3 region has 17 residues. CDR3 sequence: CASSRSGGQLSTDTQYF. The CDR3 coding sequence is TGTGCCAGCAGCAGATCGGGGGGACAGTTAAGCACAGATACGCAGTATTTT.

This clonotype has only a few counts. The CDR3 sequence: CASSLGGLAITDTQYF. CDR3 bases: TGTGCCAGCAGCTTGGGGGGACTAGCGATTACAGATACGCAGTATTTT. The chain combines TRBV11-2 with TRBJ2-3, with 10 bases lining up with TRBD2. Germline lookup yields CDR1 SGHAT and CDR2 FQNNGV. This CDR3 contains 16 residues. With V trimmed by 3 bases and J by 3 bases, 6 bases remained unmatched.

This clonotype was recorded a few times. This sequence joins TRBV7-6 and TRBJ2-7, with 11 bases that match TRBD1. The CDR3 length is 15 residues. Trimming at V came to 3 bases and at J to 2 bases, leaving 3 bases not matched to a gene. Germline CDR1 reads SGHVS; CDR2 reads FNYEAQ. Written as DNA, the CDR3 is TGTGCCAGCAGCTTGGGACAGGGGGAAACCTACGAGCAGTACTTC. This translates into CASSLGQGETYEQYF.

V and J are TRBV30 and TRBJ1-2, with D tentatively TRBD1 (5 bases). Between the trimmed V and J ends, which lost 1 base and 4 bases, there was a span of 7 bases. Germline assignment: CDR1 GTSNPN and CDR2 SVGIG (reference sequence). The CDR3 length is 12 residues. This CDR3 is CAWSEGLYGYTF. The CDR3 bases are TGTGCCTGGAGTGAGGGACTCTATGGCTACACCTTC.

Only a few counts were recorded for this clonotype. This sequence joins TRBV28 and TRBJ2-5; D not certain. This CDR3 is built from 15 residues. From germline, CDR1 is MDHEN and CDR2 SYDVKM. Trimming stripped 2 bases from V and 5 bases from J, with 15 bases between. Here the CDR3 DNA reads TGTGCCAGCAGTTTACCCTCGGCCGAGGCGGAGACCCAGTACTTC. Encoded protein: CASSLPSAEAETQYF.

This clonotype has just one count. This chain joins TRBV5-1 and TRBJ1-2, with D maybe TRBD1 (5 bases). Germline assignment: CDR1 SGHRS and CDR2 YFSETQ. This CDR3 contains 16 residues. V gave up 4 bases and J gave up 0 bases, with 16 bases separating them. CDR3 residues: CASSPEGTGTNYGYTF. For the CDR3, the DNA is TGCGCCAGCAGCCCGGAGGGGACCGGGACTAACTATGGCTACACCTTC.

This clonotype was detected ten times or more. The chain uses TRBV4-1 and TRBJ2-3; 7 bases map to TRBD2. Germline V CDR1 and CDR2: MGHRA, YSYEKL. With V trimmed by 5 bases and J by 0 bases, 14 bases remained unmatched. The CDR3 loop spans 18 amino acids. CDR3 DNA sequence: TGCGCCAGCAGCAGCCTCAACCTCCTAGCGGCTAGCACAGATACGCAGTATTTT. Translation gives CASSSLNLLAASTDTQYF.

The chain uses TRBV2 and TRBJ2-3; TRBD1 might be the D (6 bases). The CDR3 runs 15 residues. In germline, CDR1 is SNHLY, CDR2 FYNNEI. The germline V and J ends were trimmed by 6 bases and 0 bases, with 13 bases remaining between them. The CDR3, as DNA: TGTGCCAGCAGCGATACAGGGTACAGCACAGATACGCAGTATTTT. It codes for CASSDTGYSTDTQYF.

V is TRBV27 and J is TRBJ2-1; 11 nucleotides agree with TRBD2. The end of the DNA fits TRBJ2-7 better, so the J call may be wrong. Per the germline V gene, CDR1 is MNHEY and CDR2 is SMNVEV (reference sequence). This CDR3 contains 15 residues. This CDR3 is CASSPLLAGGREQYF. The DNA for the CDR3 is TGTGCCAGCAGTCCCCTATTAGCGGGAGGGAGAGAGCAGTACTTC.

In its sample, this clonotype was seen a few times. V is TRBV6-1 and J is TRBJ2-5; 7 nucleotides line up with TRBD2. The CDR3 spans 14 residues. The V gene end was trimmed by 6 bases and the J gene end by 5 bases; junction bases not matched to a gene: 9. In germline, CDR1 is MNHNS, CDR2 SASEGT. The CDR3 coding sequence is TGTGCCAGCAGGAGTGGGAGGGTAGCTGAGACCCAGTACTTC. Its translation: CASRSGRVAETQYF.